The rows below give T cell receptor beta chains drawn from one sample of a study of T cells in Graves' hyperthyroidism and ophthalmopathy. TCRdb recomputed calls from the multiplex PCR reads with MiXCR, one row per CDR3 protein. The sample records hundreds of thousands of distinct CDR3 sequences, roughly 14% being singletons. Sequenced sample: blood. The source is a woman aged 45-65 years with Graves' ophthalmopathy. Both conserved end residues are part of each CDR3. The order of the fields is J gene, V gene, D gene, clone size, CDR3 DNA, CDR3 protein. D genes are given only for firm matches. Some rows have no size entry. The others give once, few or many, or a class for an expanded clone.

j_gene: TRBJ2-2
v_gene: TRBV7-9
d_gene: TRBD2
abundance: few
CDR3nt: TGTGCCAGCAGCATCGACGGGACTAGCGGGAGGTCAGTCACCGGGGAGCTGTTTTTT
CDR3aa: CASSIDGTSGRSVTGELFF

j_gene: TRBJ2-1
v_gene: TRBV9
d_gene: TRBD2
abundance: many
CDR3nt: TGTGCCAGCAGCGTAGGGGGACTAGCGGGTTTCTCCTACAATGAGCAGTTCTTC
CDR3aa: CASSVGGLAGFSYNEQFF

j_gene: TRBJ1-4
v_gene: TRBV20-1
d_gene: NA
abundance: many
CDR3nt: TGCAGTGCTAGTGGGGAAAAACTGTTTTTT
CDR3aa: CSASGEKLFF

j_gene: TRBJ1-1
v_gene: TRBV27
d_gene: NA
abundance: NA
CDR3nt: TGTGCCAGCAGTCCGTACAGGGAGGACACTGAAGCTTTCTTT
CDR3aa: CASSPYREDTEAFF

j_gene: TRBJ2-3
v_gene: TRBV28
d_gene: TRBD2
abundance: NA
CDR3nt: TGTGCCAGCATCGAGATAGATAGCGGGAGGGGTTCCTTCACAGATACGCAGTATTTT
CDR3aa: CASIEIDSGRGSFTDTQYF

j_gene: TRBJ2-3
v_gene: TRBV5-6
d_gene: NA
abundance: many
CDR3nt: TGTGCCAGCAGCTATCCAGGGCCGGCAGATACGCAGTATTTT
CDR3aa: CASSYPGPADTQYF

j_gene: TRBJ2-1
v_gene: TRBV11-2
d_gene: TRBD2
abundance: many
CDR3nt: TGTGCCAGCAGCTTGCGGCTAGCGGATTACAATGAGCAGTTCTTC
CDR3aa: CASSLRLADYNEQFF

j_gene: TRBJ2-5
v_gene: TRBV11-3
d_gene: TRBD2
abundance: many
CDR3nt: TGTGCCAGCAGCCCTAGCGGGAGAGCCCAAGAGACCCAGTACTTC
CDR3aa: CASSPSGRAQETQYF

j_gene: TRBJ2-1
v_gene: TRBV5-6
d_gene: TRBD2
abundance: few
CDR3nt: TGTGCCAGCAGCCATATCCCCGGGACTAGCGCTGAGCAGTTCTTC
CDR3aa: CASSHIPGTSAEQFF

j_gene: TRBJ2-1
v_gene: TRBV6-2/TRBV6-3
d_gene: NA
abundance: many
CDR3nt: TGTGCCAGCAGTTACCGGACGGGAGAGCAGTTCTTC
CDR3aa: CASSYRTGEQFF

j_gene: TRBJ2-7
v_gene: TRBV20-1
d_gene: NA
abundance: many
CDR3nt: TGCAGTGCTAGATCAGGGGCCGACTACGAGCAGTACTTC
CDR3aa: CSARSGADYEQYF

j_gene: TRBJ2-7
v_gene: TRBV12-3/TRBV12-4
d_gene: NA
abundance: many
CDR3nt: TGTGCCAGCAGTTTAATCGGGAGTTCCCACGAGCAGTACTTC
CDR3aa: CASSLIGSSHEQYF

j_gene: TRBJ2-1
v_gene: TRBV27
d_gene: TRBD2
abundance: many
CDR3nt: TGTGCCAGCAGAGCGGGAGACAATGAGCAGTTCTTC
CDR3aa: CASRAGDNEQFF

j_gene: TRBJ2-7
v_gene: TRBV5-1
d_gene: NA
abundance: many
CDR3nt: TGCGCCAGCAGCTTGGACGCCCGATCCTACGAGCAGTACTTC
CDR3aa: CASSLDARSYEQYF

j_gene: TRBJ2-1
v_gene: TRBV2
d_gene: TRBD2
abundance: NA
CDR3nt: TGTGCCACCCTGGGGGAGCGGGAAAGCTACAATGAGCAGTTCTTC
CDR3aa: CATLGERESYNEQFF

j_gene: TRBJ2-1
v_gene: TRBV7-9
d_gene: NA
abundance: many
CDR3nt: TGTGCCAGCAGCTTAGCTGTCGATGAGCAGTTCTTC
CDR3aa: CASSLAVDEQFF

j_gene: TRBJ1-2
v_gene: TRBV29-1
d_gene: TRBD1
abundance: NA
CDR3nt: TGCAGCGTAGACGGGACAGGGGTTATCTATGGCTACACCTTC
CDR3aa: CSVDGTGVIYGYTF